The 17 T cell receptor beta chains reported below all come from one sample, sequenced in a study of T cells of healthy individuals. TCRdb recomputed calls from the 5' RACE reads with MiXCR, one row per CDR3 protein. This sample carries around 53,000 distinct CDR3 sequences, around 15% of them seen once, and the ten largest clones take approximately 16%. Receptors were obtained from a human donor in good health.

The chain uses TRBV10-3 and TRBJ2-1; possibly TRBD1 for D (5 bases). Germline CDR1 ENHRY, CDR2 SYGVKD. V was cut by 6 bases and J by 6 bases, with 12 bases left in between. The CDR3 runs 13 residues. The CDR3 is CAISPLQGNEQFF. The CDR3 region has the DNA TGTGCCATCAGCCCTCTTCAGGGCAATGAGCAGTTCTTC.

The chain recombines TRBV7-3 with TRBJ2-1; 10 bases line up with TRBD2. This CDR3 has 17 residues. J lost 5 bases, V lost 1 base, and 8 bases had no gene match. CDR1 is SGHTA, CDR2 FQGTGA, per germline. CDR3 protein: CASSLNPSGGVNNEQFF. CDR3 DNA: TGTGCCAGCAGCTTAAACCCTAGCGGGGGAGTTAACAATGAGCAGTTCTTC.

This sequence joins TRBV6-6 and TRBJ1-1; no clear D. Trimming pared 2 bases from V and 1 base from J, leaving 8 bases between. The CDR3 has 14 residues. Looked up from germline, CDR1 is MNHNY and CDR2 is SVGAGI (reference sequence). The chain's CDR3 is CASSYRTGNTEAFF. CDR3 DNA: TGTGCCAGCAGTTACCGGACGGGGAACACTGAAGCTTTCTTT.

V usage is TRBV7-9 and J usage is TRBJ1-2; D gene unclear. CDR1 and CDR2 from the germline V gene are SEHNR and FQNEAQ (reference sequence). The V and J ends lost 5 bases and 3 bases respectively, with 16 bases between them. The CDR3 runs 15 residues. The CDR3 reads CASSAENSRDYGYTF. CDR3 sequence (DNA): TGTGCCAGCAGCGCTGAAAACTCGAGGGACTATGGCTACACCTTC.

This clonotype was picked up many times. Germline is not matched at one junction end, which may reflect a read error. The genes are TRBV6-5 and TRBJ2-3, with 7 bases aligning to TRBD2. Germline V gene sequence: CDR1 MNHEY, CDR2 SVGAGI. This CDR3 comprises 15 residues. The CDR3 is CASRYGAGETDTQYF. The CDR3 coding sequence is TGTGCCAGCCGTTACGGGGCGGGAGAGACAGATACGCAGTATTTT.

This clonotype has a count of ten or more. The DNA of the CDR3 is TGTGCCAGCCGGGACAGGATAAACACTGAAGCTTTCTTT. Its protein is CASRDRINTEAFF. The chain couples TRBV14 to TRBJ1-1; TRBD1 agrees at 8 bases. Germline CDR1 SGHDN, CDR2 FVKESK. The CDR3 consists of 13 residues. After removal of 8 bases from V and 2 bases from J, the junction contained 4 bases not matched to a gene.

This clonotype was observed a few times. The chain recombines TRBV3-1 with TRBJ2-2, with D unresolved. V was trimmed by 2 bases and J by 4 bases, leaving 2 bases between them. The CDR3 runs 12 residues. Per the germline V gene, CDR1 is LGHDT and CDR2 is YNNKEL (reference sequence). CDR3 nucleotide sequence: TGTGCCAGCAGCCAATCCACCGGGGAGCTGTTTTTT. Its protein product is CASSQSTGELFF. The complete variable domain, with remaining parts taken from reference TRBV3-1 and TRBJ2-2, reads DTAVSQTPKYLVTQMGNDKSIKCEQNLGHDTMYWYKQDSKKFLKIMFSYNNKELIINETVPNRFSPKSPDKAHLNLHINSLELGDSAVYFCASSQSTGELFFGEGSRLTVL.

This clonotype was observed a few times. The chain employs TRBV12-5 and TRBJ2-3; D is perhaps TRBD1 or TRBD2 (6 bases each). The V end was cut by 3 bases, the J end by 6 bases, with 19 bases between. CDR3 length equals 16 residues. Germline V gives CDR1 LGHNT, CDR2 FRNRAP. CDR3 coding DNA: TGTGCTAGTGGTTTCGGGACTTCTACTACAGGGGATACGCAGTATTTT. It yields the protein CASGFGTSTTGDTQYF. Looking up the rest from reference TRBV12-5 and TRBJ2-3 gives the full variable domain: DARVTQTPRHKVTEMGQEVTMRCQPILGHNTVFWYRQTMMQGLELLAYFRNRAPLDDSGMPKDRFSAEMPDATLATLKIQPSEPRDSAVYFCASGFGTSTTGDTQYFGPGTRLTVL.

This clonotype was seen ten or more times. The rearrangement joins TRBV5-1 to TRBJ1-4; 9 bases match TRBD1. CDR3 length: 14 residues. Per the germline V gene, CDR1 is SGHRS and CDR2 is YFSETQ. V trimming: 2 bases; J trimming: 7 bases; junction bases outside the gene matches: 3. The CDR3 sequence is CASSFYRGREKLFF. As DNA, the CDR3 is TGCGCCAGCAGCTTCTACAGGGGGCGTGAAAAACTGTTTTTT.

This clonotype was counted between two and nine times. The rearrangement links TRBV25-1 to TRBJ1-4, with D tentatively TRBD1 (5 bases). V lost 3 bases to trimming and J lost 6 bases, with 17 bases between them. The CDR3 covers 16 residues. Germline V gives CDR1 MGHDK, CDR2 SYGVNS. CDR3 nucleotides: TGTGCCAGCAGTGACGACATGGGACGGTATGATGAAAAACTGTTTTTT. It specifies CASSDDMGRYDEKLFF. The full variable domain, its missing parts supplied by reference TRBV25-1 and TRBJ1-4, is EADIYQTPRYLVIGTGKKITLECSQTMGHDKMYWYQQDPGMELHLIHYSYGVNSTEKGDLSSESTVSRIRTEHFPLTLESARPSHTSQYLCASSDDMGRYDEKLFFGSGTQLSVL.

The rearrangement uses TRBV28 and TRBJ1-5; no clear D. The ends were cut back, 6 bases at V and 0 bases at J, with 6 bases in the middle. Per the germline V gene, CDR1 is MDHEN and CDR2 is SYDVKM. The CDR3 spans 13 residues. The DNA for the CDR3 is TGTGCCAGCAGGGACTATAGCAATCAGCCCCAGCATTTT. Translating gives CASRDYSNQPQHF.

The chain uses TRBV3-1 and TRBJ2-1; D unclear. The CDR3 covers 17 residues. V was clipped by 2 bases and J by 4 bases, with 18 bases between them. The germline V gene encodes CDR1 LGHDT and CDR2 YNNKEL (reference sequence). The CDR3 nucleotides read TGTGCCAGCAGCCAAAACCTCCCGGGCGCCTCATACAATGAGCAGTTCTTC. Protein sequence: CASSQNLPGASYNEQFF.

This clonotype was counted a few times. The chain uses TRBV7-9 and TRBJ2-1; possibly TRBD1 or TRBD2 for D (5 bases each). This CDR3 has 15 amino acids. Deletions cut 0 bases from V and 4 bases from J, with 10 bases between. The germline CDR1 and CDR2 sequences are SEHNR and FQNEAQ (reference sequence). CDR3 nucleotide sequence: TGTGCCAGCAGCTTAGCACCGGGGACGTACAATGAGCAGTTCTTC. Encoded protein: CASSLAPGTYNEQFF.

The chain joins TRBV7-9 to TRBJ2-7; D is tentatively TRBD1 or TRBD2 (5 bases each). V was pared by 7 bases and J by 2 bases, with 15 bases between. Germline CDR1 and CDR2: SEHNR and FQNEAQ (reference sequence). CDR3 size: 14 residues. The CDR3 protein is CASTGTDPAYEQYF. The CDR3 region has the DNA TGTGCCAGCACCGGGACGGACCCTGCCTACGAGCAGTACTTC.

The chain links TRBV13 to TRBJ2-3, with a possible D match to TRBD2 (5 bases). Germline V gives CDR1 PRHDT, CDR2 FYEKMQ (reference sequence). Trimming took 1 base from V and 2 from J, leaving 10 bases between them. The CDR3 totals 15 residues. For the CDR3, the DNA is TGTGCCAGCAGCTTAGCCCAGCGGCTCACAGATACGCAGTATTTT. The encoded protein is CASSLAQRLTDTQYF.

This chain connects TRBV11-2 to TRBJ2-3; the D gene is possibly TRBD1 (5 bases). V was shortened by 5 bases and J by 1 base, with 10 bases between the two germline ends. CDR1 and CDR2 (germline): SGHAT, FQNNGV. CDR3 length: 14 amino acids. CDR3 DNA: TGTGCCAGCAGCCCCAGGGTCGGCACAGATACGCAGTATTTT. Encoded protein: CASSPRVGTDTQYF.

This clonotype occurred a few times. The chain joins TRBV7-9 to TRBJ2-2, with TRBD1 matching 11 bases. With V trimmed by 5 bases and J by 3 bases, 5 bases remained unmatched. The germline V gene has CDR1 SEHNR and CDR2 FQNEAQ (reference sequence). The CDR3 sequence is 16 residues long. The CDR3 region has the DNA TGTGCCAGCAGCGGGGGACAGGGGGACGACACCGGGGAGCTGTTTTTT. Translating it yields CASSGGQGDDTGELFF. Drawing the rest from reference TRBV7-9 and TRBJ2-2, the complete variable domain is DTGVSQNPRHKITKRGQNVTFRCDPISEHNRLYWYRQTLGQGPEFLTYFQNEAQLEKSRLLSDRFSAERPKGSFSTLEIQRTEQGDSAMYLCASSGGQGDDTGELFFGEGSRLTVL.